The 3 T cell receptor beta chains listed next were all sequenced from one sample in a study of blood T cell repertoires in COVID-19. The table came from immunoSEQ multiplex PCR; TCRdb's copy has only in-frame clones and leaves some out. Among some 250,000 clones listed, 70% to 90% were seen once. Input material: peripheral blood. Every receptor here comes from a woman younger than 45 who had recovered from COVID-19.

The chain couples TRBV24-1 to TRBJ2-3; D is perhaps TRBD1 (6 bases). The CDR3 covers 16 residues. Trimming stripped 3 bases from V and 0 bases from J, with 12 bases between. CDR1 KGHDR and CDR2 SFDVKD come from the germline V gene. CDR3 in amino acids: CATSDAGRGSTDTQYF. CDR3 in DNA: TGTGCCACCAGTGATGCCGGAAGGGGGAGCACAGATACGCAGTATTTT.

The chain is built from TRBV27 and TRBJ1-2, with 8 bases identical to TRBD1. The trim removed 6 bases at V and 2 bases at J, leaving 5 bases unmatched. This CDR3 contains 14 residues. Germline V CDR1 and CDR2: MNHEY, SMNVEV (reference sequence). CDR3: CASSPGQANYGYTF. CDR3 DNA sequence: TGTGCCAGCAGCCCGGGACAGGCAAACTATGGCTACACCTTC.

The chain recombines TRBV25-1 with TRBJ2-2, with 8 bases fitting TRBD1. The trim removed 8 bases at V and 8 bases at J, leaving 4 bases unmatched. The CDR3 totals 12 residues. CDR1 is MGHDK, CDR2 SYGVNS, per germline. DNA for the CDR3: TGTGCCAGCGGACAGGGCACAGGGGAGCTGTTTTTT. It encodes CASGQGTGELFF.